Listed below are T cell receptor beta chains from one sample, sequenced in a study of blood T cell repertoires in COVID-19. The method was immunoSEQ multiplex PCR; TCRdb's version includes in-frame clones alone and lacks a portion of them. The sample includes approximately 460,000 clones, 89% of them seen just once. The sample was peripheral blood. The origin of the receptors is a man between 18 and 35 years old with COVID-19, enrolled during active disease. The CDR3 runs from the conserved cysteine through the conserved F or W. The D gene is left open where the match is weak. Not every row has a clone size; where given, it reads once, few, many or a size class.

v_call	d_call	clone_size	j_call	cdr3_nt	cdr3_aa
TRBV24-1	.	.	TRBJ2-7	TGTGCCACCAGTGACTCCCGGAGGCGGTCCTACGAGCAGTACTTC	CATSDSRRRSYEQYF
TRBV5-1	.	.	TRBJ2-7	TGCGCCAGCAGCTTGCGGACAGACTACGAGCAGTACTTC	CASSLRTDYEQYF
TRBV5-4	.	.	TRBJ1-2	TGTGCCAGCAGCCGCTCCAGGGCTTCCAACTATGGCTACACCTTC	CASSRSRASNYGYTF
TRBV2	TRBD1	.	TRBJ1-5	TGTGCCAGCAGTGAAGAAGAGGGGGCGCATCAGCCCCAGCATTTT	CASSEEEGAHQPQHF
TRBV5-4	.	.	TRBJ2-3	TGTGCCAGCAGCTTGGATGCGAATACGCAGTATTTT	CASSLDANTQYF
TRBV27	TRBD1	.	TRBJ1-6	TGTGCCAGCAGTTTAGACAGGGGAACGAATTCACCCCTCCACTTT	CASSLDRGTNSPLHF
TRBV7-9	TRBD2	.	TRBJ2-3	TGTGCCAGCAGCCGCAGCGGGAGGAGGGCAGATACGCAGTATTTT	CASSRSGRRADTQYF
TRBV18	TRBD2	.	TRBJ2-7	TGTGCCAGCTCACCACCGGTAGCGGGAGTTTACGAGCAGTACTTC	CASSPPVAGVYEQYF
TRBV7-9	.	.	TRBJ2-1	TGTGCCAGCAGCTTAATCCTAGGTCCCTACAATGAGCAGTTCTTC	CASSLILGPYNEQFF
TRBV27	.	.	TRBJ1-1	TGTGCCAGCAGTTTATCTCACAGGGAGGGGGCTTTCTTT	CASSLSHREGAFF
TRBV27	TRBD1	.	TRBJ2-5	TGTGCCAGCAGTAACTATGGACAGGGGACTGAGACCCAGTACTTC	CASSNYGQGTETQYF
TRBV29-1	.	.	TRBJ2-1	TGCAGCGTTGAAGGTTCTACGGGAGTAGTTGCTGAGCAGTTCTTC	CSVEGSTGVVAEQFF
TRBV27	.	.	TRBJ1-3	TGTGCCAGCAGAATAACAGGGACCGGAAACACCATATATTTT	CASRITGTGNTIYF
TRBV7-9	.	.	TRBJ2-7	TGTGCCAGCAGCTATAGCGGCAACGAGCAGTACTTC	CASSYSGNEQYF
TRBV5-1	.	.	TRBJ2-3	TGCGCCAGCAGCTTGGATGAGGGAACGCAGTATTTT	CASSLDEGTQYF
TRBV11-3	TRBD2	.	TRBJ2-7	TGTGCCAGCACACCGACTAGCGGTTCCTACGAGCAGTACTTC	CASTPTSGSYEQYF
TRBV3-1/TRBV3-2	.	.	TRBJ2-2	.	CASSQPLRAGELFF
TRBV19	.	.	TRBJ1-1	TGTGCCAGTAGTATCGGGCAGGGTCGTGGGAACACTGAAGCTTTCTTT	CASSIGQGRGNTEAFF
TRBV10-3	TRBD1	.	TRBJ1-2	TGTGCCATCGCATGGACAGGTTCTGGCTACACCTTC	CAIAWTGSGYTF
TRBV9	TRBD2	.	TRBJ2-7	TGTGCCAGCAGCGCTCGGACTAGCGGGAGTCGGGTCGAGCAGTACTTC	CASSARTSGSRVEQYF
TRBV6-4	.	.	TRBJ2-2	TGTGCCAGCCCTAACAGGGTCTCCAACACCGGGGAGCTGTTTTTT	CASPNRVSNTGELFF
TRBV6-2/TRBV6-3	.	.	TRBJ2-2	TGTGCCAGCAGTTACGTCGGGAGGAACACCGGGGAGCTGTTTTTT	CASSYVGRNTGELFF
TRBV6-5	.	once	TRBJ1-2	TGTGCCAGCACGATACAGGGCTTCTATGGCTACACCTTC	CASTIQGFYGYTF
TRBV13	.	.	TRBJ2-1	TGTGCCAGCAGCTTAGGGGGGAGTCGGTACAATGAGCAGTTCTTC	CASSLGGSRYNEQFF
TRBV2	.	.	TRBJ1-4	TGTGCCAGCAGTGAAGGGCCTGCAACTAATGAAAAACTGTTTTTT	CASSEGPATNEKLFF
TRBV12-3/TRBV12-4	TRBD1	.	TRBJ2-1	TGTGCCAGCAGTCTAACAGGGGCTGAGCAGTTCTTC	CASSLTGAEQFF
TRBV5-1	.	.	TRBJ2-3	TGCGCCAGCAGCCTTGGTTTGGTGAGTCTCTTCACAGATACGCAGTATTTT	CASSLGLVSLFTDTQYF
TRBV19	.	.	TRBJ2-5	TGTGCCAGTAGTACCGTTTCGGGAGAGACCCAGTACTTC	CASSTVSGETQYF
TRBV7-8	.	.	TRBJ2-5	TGTGCCAGCAGCTTATTTGGGCCCCGGGAGACCCAGTACTTC	CASSLFGPRETQYF
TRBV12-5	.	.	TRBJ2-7	TGTGCTAGTGGTTTGCCTCGGGACACCCGTAGGACATACGAGCAGTACTTC	CASGLPRDTRRTYEQYF
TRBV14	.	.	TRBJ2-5	TGTGCCAGCAGCCTATGGACTAAAGAGACCCAGTACTTC	CASSLWTKETQYF
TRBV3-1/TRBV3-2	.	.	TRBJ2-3	TGTGCCAGCACGTTGTCGGGTTTGACAGATACGCAGTATTTT	CASTLSGLTDTQYF
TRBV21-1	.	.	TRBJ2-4	TGTGCCAGCAGCACGCAGGCGAGGGCCCAAAACATTCAGTACTTC	CASSTQARAQNIQYF
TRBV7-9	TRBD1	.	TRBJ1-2	TGTGCCAGCAGACCCTCTCTCAGCGGGACCGGGACAGGGACCTATGGCTACACCTTC	CASRPSLSGTGTGTYGYTF
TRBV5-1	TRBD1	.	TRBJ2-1	TGCGCCAGCAGCCCCTGGACAGGGGTTGCCAATGAGCAGTTCTTC	CASSPWTGVANEQFF
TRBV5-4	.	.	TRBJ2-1	TGTGCCAGCAGCTTTAGACAAAACAATGAGCAGTTCTTC	CASSFRQNNEQFF
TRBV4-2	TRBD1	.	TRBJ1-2	TGTGCCAGCAGCCAAGGGACAGGTCACTATGGCTACACCTTC	CASSQGTGHYGYTF
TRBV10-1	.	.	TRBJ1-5	TGCGCCAGCAGCGAGAGGACAGAGGTATTTCCTAGCAATCAGCCCCAGCATTTT	CASSERTEVFPSNQPQHF
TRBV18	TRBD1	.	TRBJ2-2	TGTGCCAGCTCACCACAGTCACAGGGGGATGGCGGGGAGCTGTTTTTT	CASSPQSQGDGGELFF